This TCR beta chain was obtained from a study of OX40 agonist ivuxolimab in advanced cancers. CDR3 length: 16 amino acids. Losses at the gene ends were 4 bases for V and 6 bases for J; bases not matched to a gene: 13. Germline CDR1 and CDR2: SGHRS and YFSETQ. Some clones are missing from TCRdb's copy, which holds only in-frame ones; the method was immunoSEQ multiplex PCR. In the table there are about 50,000 clones, 77% of which are singletons. Sequencing was performed on CD4+ or CD8+ T cells sorted from blood, taken in a trial of the OX40 agonist ivuxolimab. This sequence was found in an adult with an advanced solid tumor such as melanoma, head and neck, liver or kidney cancer. This rearrangement joins TRBV5-1 to TRBJ2-3, with TRBD2 matching over 8 bases. CDR3 residues: CASSPGRGSASDTQYF. For the CDR3, the DNA is TGCGCCAGCAGCCCCGGGAGGGGTTCCGCCTCGGATACGCAGTATTTT.